These 20 T cell receptor beta chains were all obtained from the same sample, sequenced in a study of response to subunit inactivated influenza vaccine. TCRdb re-called the RT-PCR reads with MiXCR, one entry per CDR3 protein. The sample yields 800,000 to 1,000,000 distinct CDR3 sequences, approximately 21% seen once. Here the sequenced sample was PBMCs from blood, taken 5 to 6 days after vaccination. The receptors come from a man in his fifties who received an inactivated influenza vaccine.

This chain uses TRBV28 with TRBJ1-1; TRBD1 agrees at 8 bases. Germline V gene lookup returns CDR1 MDHEN and CDR2 SYDVKM. J lost 6 bases, V lost 7 bases, and 19 bases had no gene match. The CDR3 is 17 residues long. The CDR3 spells CASTYPRLTGVGSEAFF. The CDR3, as DNA: TGTGCCAGCACCTACCCCCGCTTGACAGGGGTCGGTTCTGAAGCTTTCTTT.

This clonotype was observed a handful of times. This chain connects TRBV3-1 to TRBJ2-1; a weak D match, TRBD2 (5 bases). Germline CDR1 LGHDT, CDR2 YNNKEL (reference sequence). Trimming removed 11 bases from V and 5 bases from J, with 13 bases in between. This CDR3 has 12 amino acids. CDR3 residues: CAAANGDNEQFF. The CDR3 DNA sequence: TGTGCCGCAGCTAACGGGGACAATGAGCAGTTCTTC.

J is TRBJ2-1 and V is TRBV11-2; 11 bases fit TRBD2. CDR1 and CDR2 (germline): SGHAT, FQNNGV. V was clipped by 6 bases and J by 8 bases; unmatched bases: 9. The CDR3 length is 15 residues. The CDR3 DNA reads as TGTGCCAGCAGGAACGTACTAGCGGGAGACCATGAGCAGTTCTTC. Translation gives CASRNVLAGDHEQFF.

This clonotype was seen a handful of times. This chain uses TRBV5-1 with TRBJ2-7; the match to TRBD1 covers 9 bases. Germline-derived CDR1 and CDR2 are SGHRS and YFSETQ. There are 15 residues in the CDR3. The junction had 9 bases not matched to a gene; V was cut back by 5 bases and J by 3 bases. CDR3 DNA sequence: TGCGCCAGCAGTGAGGGACAGGGTGGATTCTACGAGCAGTACTTC. It encodes CASSEGQGGFYEQYF.

Points on this clonotype: An end of the junction differs from the germline gene, which may be a read error. V usage is TRBV6-5 and J usage is TRBJ2-3, with D possibly matching TRBD2 (5 bases). CDR3 length: 15 residues. CDR1 and CDR2 from the germline V gene are MNHEY and SVGAGI. CDR3 sequence: CASSYEVGGGDTQYF. The DNA for the CDR3 is TGTGCTAGCAGTTACGAGGTTGGAGGTGGAGATACGCAGTATTTT.

There are a few counts of this clonotype. The chain is built from TRBV6-1 and TRBJ1-5; D is possibly TRBD1 (5 bases). Germline V CDR1 and CDR2: MNHNS, SASEGT. V lost 7 bases, J lost 3 bases, and 16 bases lay in between. This CDR3 has 15 amino acids. The CDR3 DNA reads TGTGCCAGCACCACGGAGGGGAACAACAATCAGCCCCAGCATTTT. Translation gives CASTTEGNNNQPQHF.

This clonotype was detected only a few times. V is TRBV4-2 and J is TRBJ2-1; TRBD2 agrees at 8 bases. The CDR3 contains 15 residues. With V trimmed by 1 base and J by 2 bases, 1 base remained unmatched. CDR1 and CDR2 (germline): LGHNA, YNFKEQ. CDR3 in DNA: TGTGCCAGCAGCCAAGCTAGCGGGCCCTACAATGAGCAGTTCTTC. Translated, it gives CASSQASGPYNEQFF.

The chain combines TRBV6-2 or TRBV6-3 with TRBJ2-7; 11 nucleotides match TRBD2. Germline CDR1 is MNHEY and CDR2 is SVGEGT. The CDR3 is 16 amino acids. The V segment lost 0 bases and the J segment 2 bases; nucleotides outside the gene matches: 3. The CDR3 loop reads CASSYSHSGRAYEQYF. The CDR3 nucleotides are TGTGCCAGCAGTTACTCACATAGCGGGAGGGCCTACGAGCAGTACTTC.

This chain connects TRBV5-5 to TRBJ2-7; the D is unclear. V lost 0 bases and J 1 base, leaving 8 bases between the germline ends. From germline, CDR1 is SGHKS and CDR2 YYEKEE (reference sequence). The CDR3 extends over 14 amino acids. The CDR3 DNA reads TGTGCCAGCAGCTTGGTGGGAACGTCCTACGAGCAGTACTTC. This gives the protein CASSLVGTSYEQYF.

This clonotype turned up a few times. The chain has TRBV30 and TRBJ2-7; the D gene is possibly TRBD1 (5 bases). CDR3 size: 11 residues. Germline CDR1 GTSNPN, CDR2 SVGIG (reference sequence). The germline V and J ends were trimmed by 7 bases and 6 bases, with 13 bases remaining between them. CDR3 DNA sequence: TGTGCCTTATATGACAGTGGCGAGCAGTACTTC. As protein: CALYDSGEQYF. Supplemented by reference TRBV30 and TRBJ2-7, the full variable domain reads SQTIHQWPATLVQPVGSPLSLECTVEGTSNPNLYWYRQAAGRGLQLLFYSVGIGQISSEVPQNLSASRPQDRQFILSSKKLLLSDSGFYLCALYDSGEQYFGPGTRLTVT.

The chain recombines TRBV7-8 with TRBJ2-1; D call uncertain. Trimming took off 5 bases at V and 7 bases at J, with 9 bases between the two ends. This CDR3 is 12 amino acids long. Germline CDR1 reads SGHVS; CDR2 reads FQNEAQ. CDR3 loop: CASSPRVNEQFF. For the CDR3, the DNA is TGTGCCAGCAGCCCCCGGGTGAATGAGCAGTTCTTC.

The chain links TRBV25-1 to TRBJ1-1; D is unresolved. The germline V gene has CDR1 MGHDK and CDR2 SYGVNS. CDR3 length: 13 residues. Trimming cost V 0 bases and J 1 base, with 3 bases left between them. In DNA form, the CDR3 reads TGTGCCAGCAGTGAATATAGGAACACTGAAGCTTTCTTT. Translated: CASSEYRNTEAFF.

This clonotype has only a few counts. The gene calls are TRBV24-1 and TRBJ2-1; 12 nucleotides align to TRBD2. The germline CDR1 and CDR2 sequences are KGHDR and SFDVKD. The CDR3 loop spans 14 amino acids. The junction had 3 bases not matched to a gene; V was cut back by 5 bases and J by 8 bases. CDR3 sequence (DNA): TGTGCCACCAGTGCGACTAGCGGGAGCCATGAGCAGTTCTTC. Translation gives CATSATSGSHEQFF.

This chain links TRBV9 with TRBJ2-7, with a weak D call TRBD2 (5 bases). V was trimmed by 0 bases and J by 2 bases, leaving 12 bases between them. Germline-derived CDR1 and CDR2 are SGDLS and YYNGEE. CDR3 length: 15 residues. CDR3 sequence: CASSVVGEPTYEQYF. In DNA, the CDR3 is TGTGCCAGCAGCGTAGTTGGGGAGCCAACCTACGAGCAGTACTTC.

The chain recombines TRBV20-1 with TRBJ2-1, with TRBD2 matching over 7 bases. The germline V gene has CDR1 DFQATT and CDR2 SNEGSKA (reference sequence). The CDR3 length is 16 residues. After removal of 3 bases from V and 2 bases from J, the junction contained 10 bases not matched to a gene. CDR3 protein: CSARSLAGDPYNEQFF. CDR3 in DNA: TGCAGTGCTAGGAGCTTGGCGGGAGACCCCTACAATGAGCAGTTCTTC.

The chain combines TRBV7-8 with TRBJ2-7; 7 bases are a match to TRBD2. CDR3 length equals 16 residues. Germline CDR1 SGHVS, CDR2 FQNEAQ. V lost 1 base and J lost 3; bases outside the gene matches: 9. The CDR3 protein is CASSLGPSGSYYEQYF. CDR3 bases: TGTGCCAGCAGCTTAGGACCTAGCGGAAGTTACTACGAGCAGTACTTC.

The rearrangement links TRBV24-1 to TRBJ2-1; D might be TRBD1 (5 bases). V lost 4 bases and J lost 11, with 17 bases in between. CDR3 length equals 14 residues. Germline V lookup: CDR1 KGHDR, CDR2 SFDVKD. CDR3 bases: TGTGCCACCAGTGAAATGTGGCAGGGAAGTAAGCAGTTCTTC. Its protein product is CATSEMWQGSKQFF.

In its sample, this clonotype was seen a few times. The V call is TRBV7-9, the J call TRBJ1-2; unclear D gene. The CDR3 is 13 residues long. The V end was cut by 2 bases, the J end by 6 bases, with 10 bases between. Germline V gives CDR1 SEHNR, CDR2 FQNEAQ (reference sequence). CDR3 DNA sequence: TGTGCCAGCAGCTTACGTGGAGGGAATGGCTACACCTTC. Translating gives CASSLRGGNGYTF.

This clonotype was observed a few times. The CDR3 sequence is CASSLAGRQLQETQYF. CDR3 DNA sequence: TGTGCCAGCAGCTTAGCCGGACGGCAACTCCAAGAGACCCAGTACTTC. The chain is built from TRBV11-2 and TRBJ2-5, with D unclear. V was cut by 1 base and J by 1 base, with 13 bases left in between. The CDR3 extends over 16 amino acids. The germline V gene encodes CDR1 SGHAT and CDR2 FQNNGV.

The chain couples TRBV4-1 to TRBJ2-7; D remains ambiguous. Between the trimmed V and J ends, which lost 3 bases and 2 bases, there was a span of 11 bases. Germline V lookup: CDR1 MGHRA, CDR2 YSYEKL. The CDR3 totals 14 residues. DNA of the CDR3: TGCGCCAGCAGCCAGCTTTTAGGGACCTACGAGCAGTACTTC. This encodes CASSQLLGTYEQYF.